Each of the 7 T cell receptor beta chains below was sequenced from the same sample in a study of CD8+CD57+ T cells in acquired aplastic anemia. Patients selected for sequencing had displayed CD8+CD57+ cell expansion by flow cytometry. Investigators profiled TCR beta VDJ and CDR3 from genomic DNA template. One entry per CDR3 protein, called by TCRdb with MiXCR from the reads. The profile shows more than 150,000 distinct CDR3 sequences, approximately 48% of them singletons. Sequencing was done on a sample of sorted CD4+, CD8+, or CD8+CD57+ T cells (not recorded which) from PBMCs. All receptors derive from a human donor with aplastic anemia.

In the case of this clonotype: A clone one base away is much larger, so this may be a read error. The chain has TRBV7-2 and TRBJ1-2; no definite D call. Trimming pared 5 bases from V and 2 bases from J, leaving 12 bases between. CDR1 and CDR2 from the germline V gene are SGHTA and FQGNSA. The CDR3 covers 14 residues. The CDR3 DNA sequence: TGTGCCAGCAGCCAAGTTGAGGCGAACTATGGCTACACCTTC. Translated: CASSQVEANYGYTF.

The rearrangement joins TRBV30 to TRBJ2-7, with D uncertain. The V end was cut by 8 bases, the J end by 3 bases, with 11 bases between. CDR3 length: 11 amino acids. Germline V gene lookup returns CDR1 GTSNPN and CDR2 SVGIG (reference sequence). CDR3: CARKSGYEQYF. CDR3 DNA: TGTGCCCGGAAGAGTGGCTACGAGCAGTACTTC. Full variable domain (missing parts from reference TRBV30 and TRBJ2-7): SQTIHQWPATLVQPVGSPLSLECTVEGTSNPNLYWYRQAAGRGLQLLFYSVGIGQISSEVPQNLSASRPQDRQFILSSKKLLLSDSGFYLCARKSGYEQYFGPGTRLTVT.

The chain uses TRBV20-1 and TRBJ2-3; TRBD2 matches at 7 bases. The CDR3 is 12 residues long. V trimming: 2 bases; J trimming: 4 bases; junction bases outside the gene matches: 0. The germline V gene has CDR1 DFQATT and CDR2 SNEGSKA (reference sequence). The CDR3 DNA sequence: TGCAGTGCTAGACTAGCGGCAGATACGCAGTATTTT. Its protein product is CSARLAADTQYF.

This clonotype was observed once. V usage is TRBV7-6 and J usage is TRBJ2-5; D might be TRBD1 (6 bases). The ends were cut back, 0 bases at V and 3 bases at J, with 11 bases in the middle. Germline V gene lookup returns CDR1 SGHVS and CDR2 FNYEAQ. This CDR3 spans 15 amino acids. DNA of the CDR3: TGTGCCAGCAGCTTAGCCCCCACAGGGAAAGAGACCCAGTACTTC. It is translated as CASSLAPTGKETQYF.

As concerns this clonotype: A much bigger clone sits one base away, suggesting this may be a read error. The V and J genes are TRBV4-2 and TRBJ2-6, with 7 bases fitting TRBD2. In germline, CDR1 is LGHNA, CDR2 YNFKEQ. The CDR3 has 19 amino acids. V was pared by 0 bases and J by 3 bases, with 11 bases of the junction left unmatched. The CDR3 sequence: CASSQDRLGGGIGANVLTF. The CDR3 DNA follows: TGTGCCAGCAGCCAAGATCGCTTGGGGGGAGGGATTGGGGCCAACGTCCTGACTTTC.

This chain uses TRBV4-1 with TRBJ2-1; D perhaps matches TRBD2 (5 bases). Trimming shortened V by 0 bases and J by 8 bases, and 17 bases separated the two germline ends. The germline V gene encodes CDR1 MGHRA and CDR2 YSYEKL. This CDR3 has 16 residues. CDR3 DNA sequence: TGCGCCAGCAGCCAAGATGTAACTAGTCAGTGGGATGAGCAGTTCTTC. Protein: CASSQDVTSQWDEQFF.

The chain joins TRBV20-1 to TRBJ2-2; TRBD2 matches 9 bases. The CDR3 runs 17 residues. Germline V lookup: CDR1 DFQATT, CDR2 SNEGSKA (reference sequence). V gave up 0 bases and J gave up 8 bases; unmatched junction bases: 13. The CDR3 here is CSARDPRESGRTGELFF. For the CDR3, the DNA is TGCAGTGCTAGAGATCCGCGAGAGAGCGGGAGGACAGGGGAGCTGTTTTTT.